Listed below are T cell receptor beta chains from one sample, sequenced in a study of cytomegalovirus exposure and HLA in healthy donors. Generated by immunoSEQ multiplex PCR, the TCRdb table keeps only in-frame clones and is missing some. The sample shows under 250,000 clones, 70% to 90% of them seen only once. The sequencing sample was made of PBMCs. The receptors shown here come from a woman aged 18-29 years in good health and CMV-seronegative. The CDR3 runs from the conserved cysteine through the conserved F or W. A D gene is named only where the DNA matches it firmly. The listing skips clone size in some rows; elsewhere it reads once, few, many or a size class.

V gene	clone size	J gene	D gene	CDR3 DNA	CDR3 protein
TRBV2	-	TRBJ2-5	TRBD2	TGTGCCAGCAGTGATATGGGACTAGCGGAAGAGACCCAGTACTTC	CASSDMGLAEETQYF
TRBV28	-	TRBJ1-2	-	TGTGCCAGCAGTCATGACAGGAATAGCTATGGCTACACCTTC	CASSHDRNSYGYTF
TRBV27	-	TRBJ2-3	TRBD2	TGTGCCAGCAGTTCCTATAGCGGGATTTCAGATACGCAGTATTTT	CASSSYSGISDTQYF
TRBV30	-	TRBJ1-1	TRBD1	TGTGCCCAGACCCAGGGGGGAGACACTGAAGCTTTCTTT	CAQTQGGDTEAFF
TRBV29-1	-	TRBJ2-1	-	TGCAGCGAACGGGGGACCCCAGGTAATGAGCAGTTCTTC	CSERGTPGNEQFF
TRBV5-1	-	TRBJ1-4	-	TGCGCCAGCAGCTCCTTTGCGGGTCCAACTAATGAAAAACTGTTTTTT	CASSSFAGPTNEKLFF
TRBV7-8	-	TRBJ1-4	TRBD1	TGTGCCAGCAGCTCCCGGGACAGGGCTAATGAAAAACTGTTTTTT	CASSSRDRANEKLFF
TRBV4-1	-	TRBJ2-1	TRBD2	TGCGCCAGCAGCCTAACGGGGGGGGGCGTGAATGAGCAGTTCTTC	CASSLTGGGVNEQFF
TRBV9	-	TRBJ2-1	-	TGTGCCAGCAGCGCCCGGGACGGGGGTTCGAGTGAGCAGTTCTTC	CASSARDGGSSEQFF
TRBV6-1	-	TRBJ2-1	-	TGTGCCAGCAGTGGGCACAGCCGAAATGAGCAGTTCTTC	CASSGHSRNEQFF
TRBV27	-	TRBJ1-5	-	TGTGCCAGCAGTTTAAATGGAGGGGGTAATAATCAGCCCCAGCATTTT	CASSLNGGGNNQPQHF
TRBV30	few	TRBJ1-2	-	TGTGCCTGGAGGACCCCAGGCAGGGCAAGCTATGGCTACACCTTC	CAWRTPGRASYGYTF
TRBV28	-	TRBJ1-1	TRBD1	TGTGCCAGCAGTCGACAGGGAAGGAACACTGAAGCTTTCTTT	CASSRQGRNTEAFF
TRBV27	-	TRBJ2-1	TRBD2	TGTGCCAGCAGGGGACTAGCGGGAGGGCTAAGCTCCTACAATGAGCAGTTCTTC	CASRGLAGGLSSYNEQFF
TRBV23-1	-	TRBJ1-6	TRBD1	TGCGCCAGCCGGGGGACAGATACAAGGAGTTATTCACCCCTCCACTTT	CASRGTDTRSYSPLHF
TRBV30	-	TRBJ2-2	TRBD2	TGTGCCTGGAGTGGAGGAAGCGGGGGCCACACCGGGGAGCTGTTTTTT	CAWSGGSGGHTGELFF
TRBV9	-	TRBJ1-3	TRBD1	TGTGCCAGCAGCGTAGACGGCCTTGGAGGGGGCAGGGGCTCTGGAAACACCATATATTTT	CASSVDGLGGGRGSGNTIYF
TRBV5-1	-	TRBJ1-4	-	TGCGCCAGCAGCTTGGGTTCAACTAATGAAAAACTGTTTTTT	CASSLGSTNEKLFF
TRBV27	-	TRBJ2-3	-	TGTGCCAGCAGTTTAGCACCGGCGAGCACAGATACGCAGTATTTT	CASSLAPASTDTQYF
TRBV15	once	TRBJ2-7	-	TGTGCCACCGGGGTCTCCCGTTACGAGCAGTACTTC	CATGVSRYEQYF
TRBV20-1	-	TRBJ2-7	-	TGCAGTGCTCACACGGGAGAGCAGTACTTC	CSAHTGEQYF
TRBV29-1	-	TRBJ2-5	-	TGCAGCGTTGATGGGGGGTTGGGGGAGACCCAGTACTTC	CSVDGGLGETQYF
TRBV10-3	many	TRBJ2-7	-	TGTGCCATCAGTGAGTCCCCAAAGTCCTACGAGCAGTACTTC	CAISESPKSYEQYF
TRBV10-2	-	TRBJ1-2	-	TGCGCCAGCAACGGGGCGAGAAAACATGGCTACACCTTC	CASNGARKHGYTF
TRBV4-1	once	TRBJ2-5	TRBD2	TGCGCCAGCAGCCAAGCTAGCGGGGGCGCCACGTCAGGGGAGACCCAGTACTTC	CASSQASGGATSGETQYF
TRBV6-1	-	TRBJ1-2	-	TGTGCCAGCAGTGAAGGATATGGCTACACCTTC	CASSEGYGYTF
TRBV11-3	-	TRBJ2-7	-	TGTGCCAGCCCCCGTGGGCGGGGATGCGAGCAGTACTTC	CASPRGRGCEQYF
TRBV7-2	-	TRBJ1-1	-	TGTGCCAGCAGCTTAGGGAGGGGACTCACTGAAGCTTTCTTT	CASSLGRGLTEAFF
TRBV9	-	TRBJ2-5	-	TGTGCCAGCAGCCCAGGGACCGGTCGTGGGGAGACCCAGTACTTC	CASSPGTGRGETQYF
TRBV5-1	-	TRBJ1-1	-	TGCGCCAGCAGCCTGGACGGACCACCGAACACTGAAGCTTTCTTT	CASSLDGPPNTEAFF
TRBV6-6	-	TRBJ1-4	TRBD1	TGTGCCAGCAGTGGGACAGGGGGCCTGAGTGAAAAACTGTTTTTT	CASSGTGGLSEKLFF
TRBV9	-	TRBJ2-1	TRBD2	TGTGCCAGCAGCGTAGCTACAGCAACTAGCGGGAGTAGAAATGAGCAGTTCTTC	CASSVATATSGSRNEQFF
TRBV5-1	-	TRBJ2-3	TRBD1	TGCGCCAGCAGCTTCACAGGGGGAGTCACAGATACGCAGTATTTT	CASSFTGGVTDTQYF
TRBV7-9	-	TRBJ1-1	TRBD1	TGTGCCAGCAGCTTAGGGACAGGGCGGATGAACACTGAAGCTTTCTTT	CASSLGTGRMNTEAFF
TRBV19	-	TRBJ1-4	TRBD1	TGTGCCAGTAGTGACACAGGGGGATCTAATGAAAAACTGTTTTTT	CASSDTGGSNEKLFF
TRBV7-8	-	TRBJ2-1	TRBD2	TGTGCCAGCAGCGTCCAGGGCGGGAGGGCCAGTGAGCAGTTCTTC	CASSVQGGRASEQFF
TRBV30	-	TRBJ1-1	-	TGTGCCTGGGGGGGGACCGGTGAAGCTTTCTTT	CAWGGTGEAFF
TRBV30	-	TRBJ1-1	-	TGTGCCTGGAGTGAGTTGGGATCCTCCGGGGGCACTGAAGCTTTCTTT	CAWSELGSSGGTEAFF
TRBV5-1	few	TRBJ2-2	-	TGCGCCAGCAGCTTGCAAGGGAACGGGGAGCTGTTTTTT	CASSLQGNGELFF
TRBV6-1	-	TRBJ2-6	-	TGTGCCAGCAGTGAGCCAGCTGGGGCCAACGTCCTGACTTTC	CASSEPAGANVLTF
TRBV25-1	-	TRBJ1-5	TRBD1	TGTGCCAGCAGTGATTCAGACAGGGGAAACAATCAGCCCCAGCATTTT	CASSDSDRGNNQPQHF
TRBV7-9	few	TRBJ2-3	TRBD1	TGTGCCAGCAGCTATCAGGGGGGCACAGATACGCAGTATTTT	CASSYQGGTDTQYF
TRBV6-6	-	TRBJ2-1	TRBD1	TGTGCCAGCAGTTATCGAGGACAGGGCAATGAGCAGTTCTTC	CASSYRGQGNEQFF
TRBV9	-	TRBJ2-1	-	TGTGCCAGCAGTGACGGAGCTACAAATGAGCAGTTCTTC	CASSDGATNEQFF
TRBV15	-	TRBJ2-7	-	TGTGCCACCAGCAGCCCCGATACATCCTACGAGCAGTACTTC	CATSSPDTSYEQYF
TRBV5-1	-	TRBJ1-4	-	TGCGCCAGCAGCCGCACAGCTTCTAATGAAAAACTGTTTTTT	CASSRTASNEKLFF
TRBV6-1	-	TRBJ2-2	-	TGTGCCAGCAGTGATAGGGGAGGAACCGGGGAGCTGTTTTTT	CASSDRGGTGELFF
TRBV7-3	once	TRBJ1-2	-	TGTGCCAGCAGCTCGCAGGGGCGGGGTGGCTACACCTTC	CASSSQGRGGYTF
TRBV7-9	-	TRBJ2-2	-	TGTGCCAGCAGCTGGGACACCCGCCGGGAGCTGTTTTTT	CASSWDTRRELFF
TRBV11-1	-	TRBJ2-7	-	TGTGCCAGCGGGCGGGACGGAGGCTACGAGCAGTACTTC	CASGRDGGYEQYF
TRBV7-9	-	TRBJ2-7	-	TGTGCCAGCACACCACAGGGGGGGCGGTACGAGCAGTACTTC	CASTPQGGRYEQYF
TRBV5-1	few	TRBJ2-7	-	TGCGCCAGCAGCTTGGTGGTGGGGCCCTCCGAGCAGTACTTC	CASSLVVGPSEQYF
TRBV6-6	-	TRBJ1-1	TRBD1	TGTGCCAGCAGGGGGACAGGGGACACTGAAGCTTTCTTT	CASRGTGDTEAFF
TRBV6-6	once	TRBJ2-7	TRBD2	TGTGCCAGCAGTTCTAGCGGGGGACTGACATACGAGCAGTACTTC	CASSSSGGLTYEQYF